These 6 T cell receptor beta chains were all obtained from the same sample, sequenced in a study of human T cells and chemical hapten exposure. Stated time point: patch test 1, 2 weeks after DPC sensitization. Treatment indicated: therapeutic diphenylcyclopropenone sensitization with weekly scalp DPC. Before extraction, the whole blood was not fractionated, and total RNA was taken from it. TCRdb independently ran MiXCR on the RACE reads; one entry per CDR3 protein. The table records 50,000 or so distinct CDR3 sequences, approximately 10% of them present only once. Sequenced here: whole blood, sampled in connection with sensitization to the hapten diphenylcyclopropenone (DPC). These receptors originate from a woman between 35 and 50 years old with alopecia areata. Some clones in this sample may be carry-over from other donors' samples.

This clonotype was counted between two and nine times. The CDR3 region has the DNA TGTGCCAGCAGTAAGGACAGGGCCGAGACCCAGTACTTC. Translating gives CASSKDRAETQYF. The chain couples TRBV2 to TRBJ2-5; the match to TRBD1 covers 8 bases. V lost 5 bases, J lost 5 bases, and 4 bases stayed unmatched. Germline lookup yields CDR1 SNHLY and CDR2 FYNNEI. The CDR3 extends over 13 amino acids.

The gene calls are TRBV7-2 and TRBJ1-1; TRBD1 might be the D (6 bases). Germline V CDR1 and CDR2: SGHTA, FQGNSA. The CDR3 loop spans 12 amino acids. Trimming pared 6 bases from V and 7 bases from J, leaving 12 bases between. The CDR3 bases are TGTGCCAGCAGTTATACAGGGATTGAAGCTTTCTTT. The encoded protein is CASSYTGIEAFF.

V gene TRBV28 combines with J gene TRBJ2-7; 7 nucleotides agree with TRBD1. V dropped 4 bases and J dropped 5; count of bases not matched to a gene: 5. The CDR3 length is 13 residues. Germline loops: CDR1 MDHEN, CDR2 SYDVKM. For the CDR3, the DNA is TGTGCCAGCAGTTACAGGGGACCCCACGAGCAGTACTTC. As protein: CASSYRGPHEQYF.

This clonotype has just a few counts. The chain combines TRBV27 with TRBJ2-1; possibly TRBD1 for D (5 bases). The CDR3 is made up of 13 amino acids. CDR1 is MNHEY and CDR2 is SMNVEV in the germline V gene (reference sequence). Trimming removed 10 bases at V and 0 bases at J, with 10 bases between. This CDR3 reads CATSRVSYNEQFF. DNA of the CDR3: TGTGCCACAAGCAGGGTCTCCTACAATGAGCAGTTCTTC.

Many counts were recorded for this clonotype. CDR3 protein: CASSTGLDTEAFF. As DNA, the CDR3 is TGCGCCAGCAGTACAGGGTTGGACACTGAAGCTTTCTTT. The rearrangement links TRBV10-2 to TRBJ1-1, with a weak D call TRBD1 (6 bases). The V gene lost 5 bases and the J gene lost 3 bases, with 10 bases spanning the gap. The CDR3 totals 13 residues. Germline lookup yields CDR1 WSHSY and CDR2 SAAADI.

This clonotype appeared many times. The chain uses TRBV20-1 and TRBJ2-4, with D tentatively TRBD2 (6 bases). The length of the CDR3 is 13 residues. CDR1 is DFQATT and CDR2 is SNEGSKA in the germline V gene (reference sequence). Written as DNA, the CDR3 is TGCAGCGGAGGGGCAGTCCGGGGGACCATTCAGTACTTC. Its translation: CSGGAVRGTIQYF.